Below, 16 T cell receptor beta chains from the same sample are listed, as sequenced in a study of T cell responses to AZD1222 COVID-19 vaccine. The assay was immunoSEQ multiplex PCR, and TCRdb's table has in-frame clones only and misses some. The sample consists of 100,000 to 150,000 clones, 86% of them appearing once. The material sequenced was peripheral blood, taken on day 0 of AZD1222 vaccination. The source is an adult in good health.

This rearrangement joins TRBV5-1 to TRBJ2-7, with D perhaps assigned TRBD1 or TRBD2 (5 bases each). The CDR3 runs 15 residues. The germline V gene has CDR1 SGHRS and CDR2 YFSETQ. The V gene lost 2 bases and the J gene lost 2 bases, with 14 bases spanning the gap. CDR3 DNA sequence: TGCGCCAGCAGCTTTTCCGGGGACGGAGCCTACGAGCAGTACTTC. Translated, it gives CASSFSGDGAYEQYF.

The genes are TRBV9 and TRBJ2-7; D not resolved. The germline gives CDR1 SGDLS, CDR2 YYNGEE. V lost 0 bases to trimming and J lost 4 bases, with 2 bases between them. The CDR3 runs to 11 residues. CDR3 amino acids: CASSVGYEQYF. The CDR3 bases are TGTGCCAGCAGCGTAGGATACGAGCAGTACTTC.

The V call is TRBV7-2, the J call TRBJ1-2; a possible D gene is TRBD1 (5 bases). The ends were cut back, 3 bases at V and 0 bases at J, with 17 bases in the middle. This CDR3 spans 17 amino acids. CDR1 is SGHTA and CDR2 is FQGNSA in the germline V gene. The CDR3 sequence: CASSLDGGTRTNYGYTF. The DNA for the CDR3 is TGTGCCAGCAGCTTGGATGGAGGGACCCGAACTAACTATGGCTACACCTTC.

This chain links TRBV28 with TRBJ2-7, with 7 nucleotides matching TRBD1. Germline lookup yields CDR1 MDHEN and CDR2 SYDVKM. Unmatched junction bases numbered 14, after V lost 3 bases and J lost 6 bases. This CDR3 is 16 amino acids long. In DNA form, the CDR3 reads TGTGCCAGCAGTTTCCTAAACACGAGGGGGCGGCTCGAGCAGTACTTC. Residues: CASSFLNTRGRLEQYF.

This sequence joins TRBV2 and TRBJ1-4, with 7 positions matching TRBD1. The CDR3 loop spans 14 amino acids. Germline lookup yields CDR1 SNHLY and CDR2 FYNNEI. Trimming cost V 4 bases and J 6 bases; bases outside gene matches: 5. Written as DNA, the CDR3 is TGTGCCAGCAGTGGGGGCAGGGGGGATGAAAAACTGTTTTTT. Protein product: CASSGGRGDEKLFF.

The gene calls are TRBV7-3 and TRBJ2-3; 14 nucleotides match TRBD2. The CDR3 spans 18 residues. V gave up 5 bases and J gave up 6 bases; unmatched junction bases: 13. Germline CDR1 reads SGHTA; CDR2 reads FQGTGA. DNA of the CDR3: TGTGCCAGCAGCCCGATAGGACTAGCGGGGGGTCATAAGGATACGCAGTATTTT. This translates into CASSPIGLAGGHKDTQYF.

CDR3 sequence (DNA): TGTGCCAGCAATAGGCAGGGGAACACTGAAGCTTTCTTT. It is translated as CASNRQGNTEAFF. The chain links TRBV12-3 or TRBV12-4 to TRBJ1-1; D possibly corresponds to TRBD1 (5 bases). Trimming removed 7 bases at V and 1 base at J, with 10 bases between. This CDR3 has 13 amino acids.

This chain links TRBV19 with TRBJ1-5; the match to TRBD1 covers 7 bases. Germline V gene sequence: CDR1 LNHDA, CDR2 SQIVND (reference sequence). V shed 4 bases and J 7 bases; nucleotides not matched to a gene: 10. This CDR3 has 15 residues. Here the CDR3 reads CASSTTTGERQPQHF. The CDR3 DNA sequence: TGTGCCAGTAGTACCACAACAGGGGAGCGGCAGCCCCAGCATTTT. The variable domain in full, with the rest retrieved from reference TRBV19 and TRBJ1-5, is DGGITQSPKYLFRKEGQNVTLSCEQNLNHDAMYWYRQDPGQGLRLIYYSQIVNDFQKGDIAEGYSVSREKKESFPLTVTSAQKNPTAFYLCASSTTTGERQPQHFGDGTRLSIL.

The chain employs TRBV7-2 and TRBJ1-1, with D uncertain. The CDR3 length is 14 residues. V gave up 0 bases and J gave up 8 bases, with 13 bases separating them. Germline CDR1 is SGHTA and CDR2 is FQGNSA. The CDR3 coding sequence is TGTGCCAGCAGCTTAGCGCGCAGTACTACCGAAGCTTTCTTT. It encodes CASSLARSTTEAFF.

This clone was counted between two and nine times. The chain links TRBV18 to TRBJ1-5, with D tentatively TRBD1 (5 bases). This CDR3 region has 16 residues. Germline CDR1 reads KGHSH; CDR2 reads LQKENI. With 3 bases removed from V and 3 bases from J, the gap between germline ends came to 15 bases. This chain's CDR3 is CASSPQPTANNQPQHF. The DNA for the CDR3 is TGTGCCAGCTCACCCCAACCGACAGCAAACAATCAGCCCCAGCATTTT.

Here the CDR3 reads CASSGHTNYGYTF. In nucleotides, the CDR3 is TGTGCCAGCAGCGGACATACTAACTATGGCTACACCTTC. The V and J genes are TRBV12-3 or TRBV12-4 and TRBJ1-2, with a possible D match to TRBD1 (5 bases). V was trimmed by 6 bases and J by 0 bases, leaving 8 bases between them. The CDR3 runs to 13 residues.

The chain has TRBV6-1 and TRBJ2-7; 9 bases are a match to TRBD2. With 3 bases clipped from V and 12 bases from J, the junction kept 12 bases outside the gene matches. The CDR3 runs 14 residues. Germline CDR1 is MNHNS and CDR2 is SASEGT. The CDR3: CASSEVSGGYPAYF. For the CDR3, the DNA is TGTGCCAGCAGTGAGGTTAGCGGGGGTTATCCCGCGTACTTC.

V gene TRBV5-1 combines with J gene TRBJ1-2, with D perhaps TRBD1 (6 bases). CDR3 length: 15 amino acids. V was clipped by 0 bases and J by 4 bases, with 13 bases between them. Germline V gene sequence: CDR1 SGHRS, CDR2 YFSETQ. CDR3 bases: TGCGCCAGCAGCTTGGCGCCGGGGGCAAGCTATGGCTACACCTTC. It specifies CASSLAPGASYGYTF.

The chain is built from TRBV19 and TRBJ1-3; tentatively, D is TRBD1 (6 bases). CDR3 length: 14 residues. Germline CDR1 LNHDA, CDR2 SQIVND (reference sequence). V dropped 7 bases and J dropped 2 bases, with 12 bases sitting between them. CDR3 in amino acids: CASTRGGTGNTIYF. The CDR3 DNA follows: TGTGCCAGTACCCGAGGGGGGACTGGAAACACCATATATTTT.

A single count supports this clone. This CDR3 is CASSPREENMNTEAFF. CDR3 in DNA: TGTGCCAGCAGCCCCCGGGAAGAAAACATGAACACTGAAGCTTTCTTT. V gene TRBV9 combines with J gene TRBJ1-1; no firm D call. Trimming took off 4 bases at V and 0 bases at J, with 16 bases between the two ends. CDR1 and CDR2 from the germline V gene are SGDLS and YYNGEE. This CDR3 contains 16 residues.

This clone was recorded a few times. Other DNA sequences from this sample encode an identical CDR3 as well. This chain joins TRBV7-2 and TRBJ1-1, with a possible D match to TRBD1 (5 bases). In germline, CDR1 is SGHTA, CDR2 FQGNSA. The V end was cut by 1 base, the J end by 0 bases, with 9 bases between. The CDR3 sequence is 15 residues long. The CDR3 DNA sequence: TGTGCCAGCAGCTTAGTAGGGGTGTTGAACACTGAAGCTTTCTTT. Translated: CASSLVGVLNTEAFF.